This TCR beta chain was sequenced for a study of long-term antiretroviral therapy in people with HIV. immunoSEQ v3.0 was run at survey level. Sequencing was performed with immunoSEQ multiplex PCR; in TCRdb, only in-frame clones are kept and a portion is missing. The sample includes under 45,000 clones, around 83% of them seen just once. Per germline, CDR1 MNHEY and CDR2 SVGAGI. This CDR3 spans 11 amino acids. V lost 8 bases, J lost 6 bases, and 10 bases lay in between. The receptor was isolated from a man between 18 and 35 years old with HIV. The input for sequencing was unsorted PBMCs, taken 1 year after starting antiretroviral therapy. The gene calls are TRBV6-5 and TRBJ1-2; D perhaps matches TRBD1 (5 bases). CDR3 amino acids: CASGGGDGYTF. CDR3 nucleotide sequence: TGTGCCAGCGGGGGTGGTGATGGCTACACCTTC.